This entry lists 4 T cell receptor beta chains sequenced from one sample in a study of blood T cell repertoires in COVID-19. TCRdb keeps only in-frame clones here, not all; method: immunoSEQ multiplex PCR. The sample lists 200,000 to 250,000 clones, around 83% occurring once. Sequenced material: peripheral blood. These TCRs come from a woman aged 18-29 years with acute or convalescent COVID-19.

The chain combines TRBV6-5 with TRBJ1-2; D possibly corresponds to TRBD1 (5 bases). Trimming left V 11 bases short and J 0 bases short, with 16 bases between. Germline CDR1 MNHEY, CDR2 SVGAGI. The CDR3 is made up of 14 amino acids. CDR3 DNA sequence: TGTGCCCCCAAGGAGGGGTTAGCTAACTATGGCTACACCTTC. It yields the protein CAPKEGLANYGYTF.

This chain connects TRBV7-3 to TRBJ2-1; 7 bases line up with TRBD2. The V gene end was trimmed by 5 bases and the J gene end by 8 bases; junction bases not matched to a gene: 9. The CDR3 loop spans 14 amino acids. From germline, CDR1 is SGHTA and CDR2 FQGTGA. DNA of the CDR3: TGTGCCAGCAGCCCAACCCTCCTAGCGGATGAGCAGTTCTTC. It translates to CASSPTLLADEQFF.

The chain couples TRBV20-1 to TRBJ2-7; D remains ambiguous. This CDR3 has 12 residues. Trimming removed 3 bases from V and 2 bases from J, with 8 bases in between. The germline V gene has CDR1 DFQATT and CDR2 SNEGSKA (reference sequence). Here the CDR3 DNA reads TGCAGTGCTAGTCACAGAGCCTACGAGCAGTACTTC. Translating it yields CSASHRAYEQYF.

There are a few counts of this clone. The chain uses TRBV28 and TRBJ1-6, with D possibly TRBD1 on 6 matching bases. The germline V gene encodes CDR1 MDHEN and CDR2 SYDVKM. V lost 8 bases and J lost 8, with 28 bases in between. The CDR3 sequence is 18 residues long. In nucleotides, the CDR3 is TGTGCCAGCCGAAAAGCCTCGACAGGCCGGGGATGGGATTCACCCCTCCACTTT. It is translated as CASRKASTGRGWDSPLHF.